A single sample is the source of the 28 T cell receptor beta chains below, sequenced in a study of blood T cell repertoires in COVID-19 (dated by TCRdb to about 2020). Receptor libraries were prepared by the immunoSEQ multiplex PCR assay. The table was pulled from immuneACCESS by TCRdb, which kept in-frame rearrangements only. Such tables lose some clones; where checked, under half of the loss comes from unresolved V genes, and the rest has no known cause. The sample table holds about 200,000 clones, of which roughly 88% were seen once. The biggest ten clones account for around 6% of the sample. The sequencing input was PBMCs or T cells enriched from blood (not recorded which). Source of these receptors: a man aged 35-49 years with acute COVID-19.

V is TRBV3-1 (or the pseudogene TRBV3-2) and J is TRBJ2-7, with a tentative D call TRBD2 (6 bases). V dropped 4 bases and J dropped 7 bases, with 11 bases sitting between them. Germline CDR1 and CDR2: LGHDT and YNNKEL (reference sequence). CDR3 length: 12 residues. Written as DNA, the CDR3 is TGTGCCAGCAGCCCCACCCGGGGGGAGCAGTACTTC. Translating gives CASSPTRGEQYF.

V usage is TRBV6-5 and J usage is TRBJ2-3, with a possible D match to TRBD2 (5 bases). Germline loops: CDR1 MNHEY, CDR2 SVGAGI. The ends were cut back, 0 bases at V and 6 bases at J, with 13 bases in the middle. The CDR3 spans 15 residues. The CDR3 DNA follows: TGTGCCAGCAGTTACTCTTGGGGAGACCAGGATACGCAGTATTTT. Residues: CASSYSWGDQDTQYF.

The J gene is TRBJ2-1, the V gene TRBV7-9; 7 bases fit TRBD2. Per the germline V gene, CDR1 is SEHNR and CDR2 is FQNEAQ (reference sequence). CDR3 length: 18 amino acids. V was clipped by 1 base and J by 1 base; unmatched bases: 10. The CDR3 DNA reads as TGTGCCAGCAGCTTAGACGGGGCGGGAGTGGGGTCCTACAATGAGCAGTTCTTC. This encodes CASSLDGAGVGSYNEQFF.

This clone was seen more than once but under ten times. The CDR3 loop is CASRPGLVLHTMNEQFF. The DNA for the CDR3 is TGTGCCAGCAGACCGGGACTAGTCCTACACACTATGAATGAGCAGTTCTTC. The rearrangement links TRBV28 to TRBJ2-1; 8 bases match TRBD2. The junction had 17 bases not matched to a gene; V was cut back by 6 bases and J by 7 bases. Germline-derived CDR1 and CDR2 are MDHEN and SYDVKM. The CDR3 length is 17 residues.

The CDR3 reads CAWKRGGTDTQYF. Here the CDR3 DNA reads TGTGCCTGGAAAAGGGGGGGTACAGATACGCAGTATTTT. The genes are TRBV30 and TRBJ2-3; weak D call: TRBD2 (7 bases). V was pared by 4 bases and J by 3 bases, with 11 bases between. Germline lookup yields CDR1 GTSNPN and CDR2 SVGIG (reference sequence). The CDR3 is 13 amino acids.

This sequence joins TRBV21-1 and TRBJ1-5. TRBV21-1 is an annotated pseudogene. The CDR3 has 13 residues. CDR3 in DNA: TGTGCCGCCATTTTTTTTGTGGGACTTCCCCAGCATTTT. Translation: CAAIFFVGLPQHF.

This clone has a handful of counts. This chain uses TRBV20-1 with TRBJ2-3, with D perhaps matching TRBD2 (6 bases). The CDR3 length is 19 residues. Germline V CDR1 and CDR2: DFQATT, SNEGSKA (reference sequence). Deletions cut 3 bases from V and 1 base from J, with 26 bases between. CDR3 sequence: CSASLTLPGGLARTDTQYF. CDR3 DNA: TGCAGTGCTAGTCTGACACTCCCCGGTGGGCTAGCGCGCACAGATACGCAGTATTTT.

The chain couples TRBV3-1 (or the pseudogene TRBV3-2) to TRBJ1-4; D unclear. V was cut by 5 bases and J by 5 bases, with 12 bases left in between. Germline CDR1 is LGHDT and CDR2 is YNNKEL (reference sequence). The CDR3 is 14 amino acids. CDR3: CASSAQEGNEKLFF. As DNA, the CDR3 is TGTGCCAGCAGCGCTCAGGAGGGCAATGAAAAACTGTTTTTT.

CDR3 protein: CASSITVTNEKLFF. CDR3 DNA: TGTGCCAGTAGTATAACGGTCACTAATGAAAAACTGTTTTTT. The chain recombines TRBV19 with TRBJ1-4; no clear D gene. The CDR3 extends over 14 amino acids. Germline CDR1 LNHDA, CDR2 SQIVND (reference sequence). V shed 2 bases and J shed 2 bases, with 6 bases lying between them.

V is TRBV6-6 and J is TRBJ2-4, with D uncertain. CDR3 length equals 15 residues. V was cut by 5 bases and J by 3 bases, with 14 bases left in between. Germline loops: CDR1 MNHNY, CDR2 SVGAGI (reference sequence). As DNA, the CDR3 is TGTGCCAGCAGTCCCCTAAATTCCGGCAAAAACATTCAGTACTTC. It specifies CASSPLNSGKNIQYF.

This clone was seen only a few times. This sample also contains other DNA sequences that code for the same CDR3. This chain links TRBV5-1 with TRBJ1-2; tentatively, D is TRBD1 (5 bases). The germline CDR1 and CDR2 sequences are SGHRS and YFSETQ. This CDR3 comprises 14 residues. Trimming cost V 0 bases and J 1 base, with 7 bases left between them. The CDR3 DNA reads as TGCGCCAGCAGCTTGGGGACAAGTAACTATGGCTACACCTTC. This gives the protein CASSLGTSNYGYTF.

The V and J genes are TRBV7-9 and TRBJ2-2, with a tentative D call TRBD1 (6 bases). In germline, CDR1 is SEHNR, CDR2 FQNEAQ (reference sequence). V was clipped by 7 bases and J by 4 bases, with 16 bases between them. This CDR3 is 15 amino acids long. CDR3 protein: CASILHTGPTGELFF. In nucleotides, the CDR3 is TGTGCCAGCATATTACACACAGGGCCCACCGGGGAGCTGTTTTTT.

The chain uses TRBV11-2 and TRBJ2-7; possible D gene TRBD2, 6 bases. CDR3 length: 13 amino acids. V was shortened by 5 bases and J by 4 bases, with 12 bases between the two germline ends. Germline CDR1 reads SGHAT; CDR2 reads FQNNGV. The CDR3 DNA reads TGTGCCAGCAGCCGGGGACTTTTTTACGAGCAGTACTTC. Translated: CASSRGLFYEQYF.

This clone turned up a few times. This chain links TRBV5-1 with TRBJ2-2, with TRBD2 matching 9 bases. The CDR3 contains 15 residues. With 5 bases clipped from V and 6 bases from J, the junction kept 8 bases outside the gene matches. Germline values: CDR1 SGHRS, CDR2 YFSETQ. The DNA of the CDR3 is TGCGCCAGCAGAGTGGATAGCGGGAGCTCCGGGGAGCTGTTTTTT. This sequence encodes CASRVDSGSSGELFF.

The chain is built from TRBV2 and TRBJ1-5; D unresolved. Trimming removed 7 bases from V and 5 bases from J, with 18 bases in between. Germline loops: CDR1 SNHLY, CDR2 FYNNEI. The CDR3 contains 15 residues. CDR3 DNA: TGTGCCAGCACTTCTGGACTACTGGGCTATCAGCCCCAGCATTTT. Translating gives CASTSGLLGYQPQHF.

The chain has TRBV24-1 and TRBJ2-5, with 8 bases that match TRBD1. The J segment lost 4 bases and the V segment lost 2 bases, leaving 14 bases of the junction unmatched. Germline V lookup: CDR1 KGHDR, CDR2 SFDVKD. CDR3 length: 18 residues. The CDR3 DNA sequence: TGTGCCACCAGTGATTCCATTTACGGACAGGGCGGCGGAGAGACCCAGTACTTC. Amino acid sequence: CATSDSIYGQGGGETQYF.

This clone showed up just once. The chain has TRBV27 and TRBJ2-2; TRBD2 aligns across 7 bases. Germline values: CDR1 MNHEY, CDR2 SMNVEV (reference sequence). The V gene end was trimmed by 4 bases and the J gene end by 7 bases; junction bases not matched to a gene: 9. This CDR3 is 15 amino acids long. The CDR3 DNA is TGTGCCAGCAGTTGGGCTAGCGGCCTAGGCGGGGAGCTGTTTTTT. It translates to CASSWASGLGGELFF.

The V call is TRBV7-9, the J call TRBJ2-7; D unresolved. The CDR3 extends over 13 amino acids. Between the trimmed V and J ends, which lost 2 bases and 3 bases, there was a span of 8 bases. The germline gives CDR1 SEHNR, CDR2 FQNEAQ (reference sequence). The CDR3 here is CASSLTEYYEQYF. CDR3 DNA: TGTGCCAGCAGCTTAACCGAGTACTACGAGCAGTACTTC. The whole variable domain, filled in from reference TRBV7-9 and TRBJ2-7, reads DTGVSQNPRHKITKRGQNVTFRCDPISEHNRLYWYRQTLGQGPEFLTYFQNEAQLEKSRLLSDRFSAERPKGSFSTLEIQRTEQGDSAMYLCASSLTEYYEQYFGPGTRLTVT.

This clone was counted only a few times. The rearrangement joins TRBV28 to TRBJ1-2; D is possibly TRBD1 (5 bases). Per the germline V gene, CDR1 is MDHEN and CDR2 is SYDVKM. The V end was cut by 10 bases, the J end by 8 bases, with 23 bases between. The CDR3 has 14 amino acids. The CDR3 loop reads CAINLRSGVDGYTF. The CDR3 DNA follows: TGTGCCATCAACCTAAGGTCGGGGGTGGACGGCTACACCTTC.

The chain joins TRBV30 to TRBJ2-7; 7 bases are shared with TRBD2. The junction had 12 bases not matched to a gene; V was cut back by 0 bases and J by 7 bases. Germline V gene sequence: CDR1 GTSNPN, CDR2 SVGIG (reference sequence). CDR3 length: 15 residues. The CDR3 protein is CAWSVGAGELREQYF. The CDR3 DNA reads TGTGCCTGGAGTGTAGGTGCGGGAGAGTTACGAGAGCAGTACTTC.

Notes on this clone: Sequence at one end of the junction differs from germline and may be a read error. J is TRBJ2-2 and V is TRBV6-1; 9 bases line up with TRBD2. Germline-derived CDR1 and CDR2 are MNHNS and SASEGT. This CDR3 spans 16 amino acids. CDR3 coding DNA: TGTGCCAGCAGGGAAGCGGGAGGCGCTCGCACCGGGGAGCTGTTTTTT. Translation gives CASREAGGARTGELFF.

The rearrangement links TRBV7-3 to TRBJ2-3, with D maybe TRBD2 (6 bases). The CDR3 has 14 amino acids. Between the trimmed V and J ends, which lost 5 bases and 3 bases, there was a span of 12 bases. In germline, CDR1 is SGHTA, CDR2 FQGTGA. The CDR3 here is CASSAGRETDTQYF. The CDR3 coding sequence is TGTGCCAGCAGCGCTGGACGGGAGACAGATACGCAGTATTTT.

CDR3 protein: CASSFGGWNSPLHF. The CDR3 DNA follows: TGTGCCAGCAGTTTTGGCGGGTGGAATTCACCCCTCCACTTT. The chain is built from TRBV28 and TRBJ1-6; unclear D gene. The V gene's germline CDR1 is MDHEN and CDR2 SYDVKM. V gave up 3 bases and J gave up 7 bases, with 10 bases separating them. The CDR3 runs 14 residues.

This chain links TRBV3-1 (or the pseudogene TRBV3-2) with TRBJ2-7; no definite D call. The CDR3 runs 15 residues. V dropped 1 base and J dropped 1 base, with 11 bases sitting between them. From germline, CDR1 is LGHDT and CDR2 YNNKEL (reference sequence). CDR3 sequence: CASSQARAVSYEQYF. DNA of the CDR3: TGTGCCAGCAGCCAAGCGCGAGCTGTTTCCTACGAGCAGTACTTC.

V gene TRBV28 combines with J gene TRBJ2-1, with 13 bases lining up with TRBD2. CDR3 size: 14 residues. Per the germline V gene, CDR1 is MDHEN and CDR2 is SYDVKM. V dropped 5 bases and J dropped 10; count of bases not matched to a gene: 5. The DNA for the CDR3 is TGTGCCAGCAGTCTGGGACTAGCGGGAAGGGAGCAGTTCTTC. As protein: CASSLGLAGREQFF. The variable domain in full, completed from reference TRBV28 and TRBJ2-1, reads DVKVTQSSRYLVKRTGEKVFLECVQDMDHENMFWYRQDPGLGLRLIYFSYDVKMKEKGDIPEGYSVSREKKERFSLILESASTNQTSMYLCASSLGLAGREQFFGPGTRLTVL.

The genes are TRBV12-3 or TRBV12-4 and TRBJ1-2; 7 bases agree with TRBD1. The CDR3 consists of 13 residues. The J segment lost 5 bases and the V segment lost 2 bases, leaving 2 bases of the junction unmatched. In DNA form, the CDR3 reads TGTGCCAGCAGTTTACGACAGGGTTATGGCTACACCTTC. Translating gives CASSLRQGYGYTF.

J is TRBJ2-2 and V is TRBV5-1; tentative D call: TRBD1 (6 bases). Per the germline V gene, CDR1 is SGHRS and CDR2 is YFSETQ. V was clipped by 3 bases and J by 0 bases, with 12 bases between them. The CDR3 is made up of 16 amino acids. CDR3 in amino acids: CASSSTGTTNTGELFF. CDR3 DNA: TGCGCCAGCAGCTCCACCGGGACAACGAACACCGGGGAGCTGTTTTTT.

This chain uses TRBV7-2 with TRBJ2-5; 10 bases line up with TRBD2. The CDR3 is made up of 15 amino acids. Germline CDR1 and CDR2: SGHTA and FQGNSA. V trimming: 5 bases; J trimming: 7 bases; junction bases outside the gene matches: 10. The CDR3 DNA follows: TGTGCCAGCAGCCTTTTAGCGGGAGGCCTGGTGACCCAGTACTTC. This sequence encodes CASSLLAGGLVTQYF.